The clone carrying this TCR beta chain was detected a few times. Its antigen is currently unknown. Sample treatment: approximately 9-day PBMC culture with coronavirus spike peptide pools or control peptides (ViraFEST assay). The germline CDR1 and CDR2 sequences are MNHNS and SASEGT. The V gene end was trimmed by 5 bases and the J gene end by 0 bases; junction bases not matched to a gene: 6. The CDR3 has 16 residues. The study sequenced cultured CD4+ T cell DNA using the Oncomine TCR Beta short-read assay. TCRdb itself ran the PCR reads through MiXCR, one entry per CDR3 protein. The repertoire holds some 17,000 distinct CDR3 sequences, approximately 50% seen once, with roughly 20% in the top ten. The data belong to a study of vaccination and CD4 T cells after COVID-19. Study summary: The cells were exposed to overlapping spike peptides originating from SARS-CoV-2, HCoV-NL63, HCoV-OC43 and HCoV-229E for stimulation.

Study-level results: Median roughly 86% of reactive clones detected in convalescent patients emerged only post-vaccination. The median number of SARS-CoV-2-reactive clonotypes increased from around 21 to 38, a change that did not reach significance.

This chain connects TRBV6-1 to TRBJ2-2; TRBD1 agrees at 7 bases. The material was CD4+ T cells from blood, cultured in vitro, obtained before SARS-CoV-2 vaccination. The clonotype comes from a human donor who received a COVID-19 vaccine. CDR3 in DNA: TGTGCCAGCAGTCCCAACAGGGGAACGAACACCGGGGAGCTGTTTTTT. This gives the protein CASSPNRGTNTGELFF.